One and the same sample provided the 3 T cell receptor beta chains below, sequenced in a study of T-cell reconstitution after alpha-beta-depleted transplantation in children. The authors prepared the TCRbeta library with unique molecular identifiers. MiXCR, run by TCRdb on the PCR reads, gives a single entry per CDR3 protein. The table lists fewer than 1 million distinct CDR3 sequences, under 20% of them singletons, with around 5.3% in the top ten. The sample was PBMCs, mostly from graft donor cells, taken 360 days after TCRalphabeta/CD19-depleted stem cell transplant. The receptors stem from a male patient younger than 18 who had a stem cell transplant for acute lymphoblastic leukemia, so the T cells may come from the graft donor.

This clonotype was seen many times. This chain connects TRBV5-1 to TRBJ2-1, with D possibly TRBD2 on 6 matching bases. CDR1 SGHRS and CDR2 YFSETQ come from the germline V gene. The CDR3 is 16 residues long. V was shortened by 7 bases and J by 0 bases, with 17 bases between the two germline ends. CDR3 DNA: TGCGCCAGCTCAATTACCGGGAGCAGCTCCTACAATGAGCAGTTCTTC. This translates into CASSITGSSSYNEQFF.

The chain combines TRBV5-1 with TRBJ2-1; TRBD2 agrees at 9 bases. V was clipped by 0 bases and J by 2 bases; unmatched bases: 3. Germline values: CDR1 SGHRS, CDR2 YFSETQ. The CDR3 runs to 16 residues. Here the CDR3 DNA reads TGCGCCAGCAGCTTGGTAGGCGGGAGGGCCTACAATGAGCAGTTCTTC. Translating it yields CASSLVGGRAYNEQFF.

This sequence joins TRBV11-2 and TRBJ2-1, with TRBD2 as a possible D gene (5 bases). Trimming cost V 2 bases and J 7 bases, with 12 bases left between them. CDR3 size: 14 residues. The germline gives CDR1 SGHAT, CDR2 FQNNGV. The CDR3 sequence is CASSLRRKINEQFF. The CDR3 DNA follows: TGTGCCAGCAGCTTAAGGAGGAAGATTAATGAGCAGTTCTTC.